This TCR beta chain emerged from a study of blood T cells in healthy people across ages. General study results and limits: The percentage of naive T cells correlated strongly with TCR beta diversity.

Of note for this clonotype: The target antigen is unknown. Germline is not matched at one junction end, which may reflect a read error.

Total RNA amounts of at least 5 micrograms were extracted per sample. The authors ran a second PCR of about 6 to 11 cycles using a sample-barcoded 5' primer and a J-beta primer mix. TCRdb used MiXCR to reprocess the 5' RACE reads, holding one entry per CDR3 protein. The profile shows 600,000 to 900,000 distinct CDR3 sequences, roughly 25% of them singletons. The germline V gene encodes CDR1 DFQATT and CDR2 SNEGSKA (reference sequence). The length of the CDR3 is 14 residues. These sequences were also reported in another study, on T cells of mothers and their children. From that report: Relative to unrelated pairs, biologically related mother-child dyads exhibited marginally greater, non-significant overlap.

This sequence originates from a boy under 18 in good health. This chain uses TRBV20-1 with TRBJ2-5; possibly TRBD2 for D (6 bases). The sample comprised blood. The CDR3 loop is CSAREDYVGETRYF. The DNA of the CDR3 is TGCAGTGCTAGAGAGGACTACGTCGGTGAGACCCGGTACTTC.